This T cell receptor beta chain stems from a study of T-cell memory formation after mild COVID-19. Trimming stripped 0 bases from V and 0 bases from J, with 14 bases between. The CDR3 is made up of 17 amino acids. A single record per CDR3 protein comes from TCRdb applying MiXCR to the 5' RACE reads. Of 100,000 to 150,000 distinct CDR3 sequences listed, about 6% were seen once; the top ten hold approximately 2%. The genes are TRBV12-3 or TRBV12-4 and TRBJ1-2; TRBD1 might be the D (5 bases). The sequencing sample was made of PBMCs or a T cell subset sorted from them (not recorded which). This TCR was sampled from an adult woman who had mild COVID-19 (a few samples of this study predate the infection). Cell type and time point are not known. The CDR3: CASSLARTPQANYGYTF. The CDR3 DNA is TGTGCCAGCAGTTTAGCTCGGACACCCCAAGCTAACTATGGCTACACCTTC.